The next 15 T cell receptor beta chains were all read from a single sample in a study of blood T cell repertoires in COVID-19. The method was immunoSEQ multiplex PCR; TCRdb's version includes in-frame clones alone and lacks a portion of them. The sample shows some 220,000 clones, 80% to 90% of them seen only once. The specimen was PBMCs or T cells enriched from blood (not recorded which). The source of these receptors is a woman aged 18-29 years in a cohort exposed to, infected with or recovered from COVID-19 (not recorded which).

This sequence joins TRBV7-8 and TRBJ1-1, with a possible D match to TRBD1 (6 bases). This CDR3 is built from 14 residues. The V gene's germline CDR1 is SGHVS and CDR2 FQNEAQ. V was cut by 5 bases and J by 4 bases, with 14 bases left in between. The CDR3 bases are TGTGCCAGCAGCATAGTGGGCAGGGGCACTGAAGCTTTCTTT. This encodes CASSIVGRGTEAFF.

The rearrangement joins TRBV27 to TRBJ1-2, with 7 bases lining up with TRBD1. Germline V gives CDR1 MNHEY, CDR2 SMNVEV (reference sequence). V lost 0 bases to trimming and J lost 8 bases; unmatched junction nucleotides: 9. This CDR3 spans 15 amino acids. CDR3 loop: CASSLSGAGGDGYTF. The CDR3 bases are TGTGCCAGCAGTTTATCGGGGGCAGGGGGTGACGGCTACACCTTC.

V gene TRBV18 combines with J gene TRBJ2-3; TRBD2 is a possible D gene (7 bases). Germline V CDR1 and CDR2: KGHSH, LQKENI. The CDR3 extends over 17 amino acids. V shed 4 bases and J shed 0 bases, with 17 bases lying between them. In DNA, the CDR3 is TGTGCCAGCTCACGACCTTTAGGGGGGGCTAGCACAGATACGCAGTATTTT. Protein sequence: CASSRPLGGASTDTQYF.

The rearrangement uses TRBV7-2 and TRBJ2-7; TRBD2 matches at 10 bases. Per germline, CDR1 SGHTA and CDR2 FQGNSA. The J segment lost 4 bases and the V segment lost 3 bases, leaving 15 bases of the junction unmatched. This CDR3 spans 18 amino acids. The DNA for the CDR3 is TGTGCCAGCAGCTTGGCTACAGGGGAGCGGGAGGGCTGGTACGAGCAGTACTTC. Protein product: CASSLATGEREGWYEQYF. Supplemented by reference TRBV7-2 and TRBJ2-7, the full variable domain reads GAGVSQSPSNKVTEKGKDVELRCDPISGHTALYWYRQSLGQGLEFLIYFQGNSAPDKSGLPSDRFSAERTGGSVSTLTIQRTQQEDSAVYLCASSLATGEREGWYEQYFGPGTRLTVT.

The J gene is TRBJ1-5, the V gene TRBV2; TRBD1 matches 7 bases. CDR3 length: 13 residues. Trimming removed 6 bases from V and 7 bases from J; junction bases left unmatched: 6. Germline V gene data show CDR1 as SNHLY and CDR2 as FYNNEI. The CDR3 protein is CASSYTGDQPQHF. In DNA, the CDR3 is TGTGCCAGCAGCTATACAGGGGACCAGCCCCAGCATTTT. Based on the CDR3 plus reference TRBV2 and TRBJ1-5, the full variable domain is EPEVTQTPSHQVTQMGQEVILRCVPISNHLYFYWYRQILGQKVEFLVSFYNNEISEKSEIFDDQFSVERPDGSNFTLKIRSTKLEDSAMYFCASSYTGDQPQHFGDGTRLSIL.

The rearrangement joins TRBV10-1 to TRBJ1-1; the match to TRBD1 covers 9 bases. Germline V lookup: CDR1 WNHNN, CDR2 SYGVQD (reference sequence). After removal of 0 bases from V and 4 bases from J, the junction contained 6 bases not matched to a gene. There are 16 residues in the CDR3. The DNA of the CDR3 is TGCGCCAGCAGTGAGTCGATGGGACAGGGTCTCACTGAAGCTTTCTTT. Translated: CASSESMGQGLTEAFF.

CDR3: CASSQDSAASYEQYF. The DNA for the CDR3 is TGTGCCAGCAGCCAAGACTCAGCGGCCTCCTACGAGCAGTACTTC. The chain joins TRBV4-2 to TRBJ2-7; weak D call: TRBD2 (5 bases). Trimming cost V 0 bases and J 0 bases, with 9 bases left between them. The CDR3 is 15 amino acids. Looked up from germline, CDR1 is LGHNA and CDR2 is YNFKEQ.

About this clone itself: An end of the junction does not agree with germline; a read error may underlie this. The CDR3 region has the DNA TGTGCCAGCAGAGCGGGGGGGAATCCGAGCTTC. This encodes CASRAGGNPSF. The rearrangement uses TRBV5-6 and TRBJ2-4, with 10 bases lining up with TRBD2. This CDR3 comprises 11 residues. Per germline, CDR1 SGHDT and CDR2 YYEEEE.

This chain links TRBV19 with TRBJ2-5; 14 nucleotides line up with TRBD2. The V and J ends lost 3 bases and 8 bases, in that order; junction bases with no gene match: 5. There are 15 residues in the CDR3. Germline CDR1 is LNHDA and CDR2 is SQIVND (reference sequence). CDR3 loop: CASSIGLAGGGTQYF. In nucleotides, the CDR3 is TGTGCCAGTAGTATCGGACTAGCGGGGGGCGGAACCCAGTACTTC.

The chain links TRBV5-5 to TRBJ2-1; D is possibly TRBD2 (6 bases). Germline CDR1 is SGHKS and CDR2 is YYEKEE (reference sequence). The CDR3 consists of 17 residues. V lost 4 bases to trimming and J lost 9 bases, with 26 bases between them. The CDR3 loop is CASSRDVGLPFGGEQFF. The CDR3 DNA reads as TGTGCCAGCAGCCGGGACGTGGGACTCCCTTTTGGCGGTGAGCAGTTCTTC.

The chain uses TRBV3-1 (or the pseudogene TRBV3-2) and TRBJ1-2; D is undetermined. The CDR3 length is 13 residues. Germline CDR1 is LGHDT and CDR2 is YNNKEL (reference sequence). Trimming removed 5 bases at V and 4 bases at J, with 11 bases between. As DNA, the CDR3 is TGTGCCAGCAGCGCGGGAGGATCCTATGGCTACACCTTC. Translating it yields CASSAGGSYGYTF.

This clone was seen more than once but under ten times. In nucleotides, the CDR3 is TGTGCCAGCTCACCTCTCTTCACCGGGGACACTGAAGCTTTCTTT. Residues: CASSPLFTGDTEAFF. The chain links TRBV18 to TRBJ1-1, with D uncertain. Per germline, CDR1 KGHSH and CDR2 LQKENI. This CDR3 region has 15 residues. Trimming shortened V by 3 bases and J by 3 bases, and 14 bases separated the two germline ends.

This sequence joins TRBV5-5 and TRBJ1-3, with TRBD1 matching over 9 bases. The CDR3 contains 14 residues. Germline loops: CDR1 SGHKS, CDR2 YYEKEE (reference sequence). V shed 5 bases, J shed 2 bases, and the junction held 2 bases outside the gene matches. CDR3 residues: CASRGDRAGNTIYF. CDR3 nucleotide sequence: TGTGCCAGCAGAGGGGACAGGGCTGGAAACACCATATATTTT.

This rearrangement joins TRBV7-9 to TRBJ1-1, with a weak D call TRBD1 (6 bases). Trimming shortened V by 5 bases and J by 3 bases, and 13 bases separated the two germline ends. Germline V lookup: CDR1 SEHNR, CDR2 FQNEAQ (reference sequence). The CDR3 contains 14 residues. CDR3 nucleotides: TGTGCCAGCAGCCATCAGGACAGTTACACTGAAGCTTTCTTT. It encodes CASSHQDSYTEAFF.

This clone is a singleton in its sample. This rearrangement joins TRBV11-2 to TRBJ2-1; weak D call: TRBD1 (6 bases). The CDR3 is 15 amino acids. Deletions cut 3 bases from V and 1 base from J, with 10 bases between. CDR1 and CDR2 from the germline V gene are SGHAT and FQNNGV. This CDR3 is CASSFTTGSYNEQFF. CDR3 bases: TGTGCCAGCAGCTTCACGACAGGATCCTACAATGAGCAGTTCTTC.